These T cell receptor beta chains were read from a single sample in a study of T cell responses to AZD1222 COVID-19 vaccine. The repertoire was sequenced with immunoSEQ multiplex PCR; TCRdb's copy has only in-frame clones and lacks some. The table lists roughly 120,000 clones, around nine tenths of them singletons. The input for sequencing was peripheral blood, taken on day 0 of AZD1222 vaccination. The receptors derive from an adult in good health. The CDR3 runs from the conserved cysteine through the conserved F or W. A D gene is named only where the DNA matches it firmly. Some rows have no size entry. The others give once, few or many, or a class for an expanded clone.

TRBJ2-7,TRBV11-1,NA,once,CASSLARYLSYEQYF,TGTGCCAGCAGCTTAGCCAGGTACCTCTCCTACGAGCAGTACTTC
TRBJ2-3,TRBV19,TRBD2,NA,CASSTRLAGGADTQYF,TGTGCCAGTAGTACCCGACTAGCGGGGGGTGCCGATACGCAGTATTTT
TRBJ1-5,TRBV18,NA,NA,CASSPDSNQPQHF,TGTGCCAGCTCACCGGATTCAAATCAGCCCCAGCATTTT
TRBJ1-5,TRBV7-6,NA,NA,CASSPGHLKPQHF,TGTGCCAGCAGCCCAGGACACCTTAAGCCCCAGCATTTT
TRBJ2-7,TRBV6-1,TRBD1,once,CASSEGGTGAHEQYF,TGTGCCAGCAGTGAAGGGGGGACAGGGGCCCACGAGCAGTACTTC
TRBJ2-7,TRBV5-1,NA,once,CASTTGGLGEQYF,TGCGCCAGCACCACTGGGGGGTTAGGCGAGCAGTACTTC
TRBJ2-7,TRBV9,NA,NA,CASSVGIGVGEQYF,TGTGCCAGCAGCGTAGGGATTGGCGTGGGCGAGCAGTACTTC
TRBJ2-7,TRBV7-2,TRBD1,NA,CASAGTGRYEQYF,TGTGCCAGCGCGGGGACAGGAAGGTACGAGCAGTACTTC
TRBJ1-5,TRBV14,NA,NA,CASSQDRGQPQHF,TGTGCCAGCAGCCAAGATCGGGGGCAGCCCCAGCATTTT
TRBJ1-4,TRBV15,NA,once,CATSSPGLANEKLFF,TGTGCCACCAGCAGCCCAGGTCTAGCTAATGAAAAACTGTTTTTT
TRBJ2-7,TRBV10-3,TRBD1,NA,CAISSARDRGPSSYEQYF,TGTGCCATCAGTTCCGCCCGGGACAGGGGGCCCAGCTCCTACGAGCAGTACTTC
TRBJ1-2,TRBV12-3/TRBV12-4,NA,NA,CASSSYGYTF,TGTGCCAGCAGCTCCTATGGCTACACCTTC
TRBJ1-5,TRBV23-1,NA,NA,CASSQRFPLINQPQHF,TGCGCCAGCAGTCAGAGATTCCCGCTCATCAATCAGCCCCAGCATTTT
TRBJ2-2,TRBV6-2/TRBV6-3,NA,NA,CASSYSRTGELFF,TGTGCCAGCAGTTACAGCAGGACCGGGGAGCTGTTTTTT
TRBJ1-6,TRBV19,TRBD1,NA,CASSLTGGPSSYNSPLHF,TGTGCCAGTAGCCTAACAGGGGGCCCGAGCTCCTATAATTCACCCCTCCACTTT
TRBJ1-5,TRBV30,NA,NA,CAWSHTGQPQHF,TGTGCCTGGAGCCATACAGGTCAGCCCCAGCATTTT
TRBJ2-7,TRBV3-1/TRBV3-2,NA,few,CASSQDLAGTGRSYEQYF,TGTGCCAGCAGCCAAGATCTCGCGGGCACAGGGAGGTCCTACGAGCAGTACTTC
TRBJ1-2,TRBV12-5,NA,NA,CASGWGGLPSNYGYTF,TGTGCTAGTGGTTGGGGGGGGCTACCATCTAACTATGGCTACACCTTC
TRBJ1-2,TRBV27,NA,few,CASRPSRRATDYGYTF,TGTGCCAGCAGACCCTCCCGGCGGGCCACTGACTATGGCTACACCTTC
TRBJ1-3,TRBV12-5,NA,NA,CASGLGPGAIYF,TGTGCTAGTGGTTTGGGACCCGGGGCCATATATTTT
TRBJ1-1,TRBV2,TRBD1,NA,CASSEALRTGGAEAFF,TGTGCCAGCAGTGAAGCGCTAAGGACAGGGGGGGCTGAAGCTTTCTTT
TRBJ2-1,TRBV5-1,TRBD2,NA,CASSGPSGAAYDEQFF,TGCGCCAGCAGCGGTCCTAGCGGGGCCGCCTACGATGAGCAGTTCTTC
TRBJ1-6,TRBV9,NA,NA,CASSVSGRASGNSPLHF,TGTGCCAGCAGCGTATCCGGCAGGGCAAGCGGGAATTCACCCCTCCACTTT
TRBJ1-1,TRBV29-1,TRBD1,NA,CSVEGAGGGTEAFF,TGCAGCGTTGAAGGCGCAGGGGGAGGCACTGAAGCTTTCTTT
TRBJ1-2,TRBV7-9,NA,few,CASSPGRSRDYGYTF,TGTGCCAGCAGCCCCGGACGATCTCGCGACTATGGCTACACCTTC
TRBJ2-1,TRBV19,TRBD1,NA,CATGWGLTGGLLQGEQFF,TGTGCCACAGGGTGGGGGTTGACAGGGGGCCTTCTGCAGGGTGAGCAGTTCTTC
TRBJ1-2,TRBV2,NA,NA,CASSSFNYGYTF,TGTGCCAGCAGTAGTTTTAACTATGGCTACACCTTC
TRBJ1-2,TRBV5-5,TRBD1,NA,CASTDRQGSSGYTF,TGTGCCAGCACCGACAGACAGGGCTCTAGTGGCTACACCTTC
TRBJ1-1,TRBV5-4,TRBD1,NA,CASTVDRVSEAFF,TGTGCCAGCACCGTGGACAGGGTCAGTGAAGCTTTCTTT
TRBJ1-2,TRBV6-2/TRBV6-3,NA,once,CASSYRGSTNYGYTF,TGTGCCAGCAGTTACCGGGGCAGTACAAACTATGGCTACACCTTC
TRBJ1-1,TRBV5-6,TRBD1,NA,CASSSNRGTTEAFF,TGTGCCAGCAGCTCCAACAGGGGGACGACTGAAGCTTTCTTT
TRBJ1-6,TRBV2,NA,NA,CASSHRRPSSYNSPLHF,TGTGCCAGCAGCCACAGGAGACCGAGCTCCTATAATTCACCCCTCCACTTT
TRBJ1-6,TRBV29-1,TRBD1,NA,CSVPGGPNSPLHF,TGCAGCGTCCCAGGGGGTCCAAATTCACCCCTCCACTTT
TRBJ1-2,TRBV4-1,TRBD1,few,CASSHSPPGQLSNYGYTF,TGCGCCAGCAGCCACTCACCACCGGGACAGCTATCTAACTATGGCTACACCTTC
TRBJ2-3,TRBV14,NA,NA,CASSQARGTQYF,TGTGCCAGCAGCCAAGCTAGGGGGACGCAGTATTTT
TRBJ2-3,TRBV2,TRBD2,NA,CASSGRILAGTYTDTQYF,TGTGCCAGCAGTGGAAGGATACTAGCGGGGACTTACACAGATACGCAGTATTTT
TRBJ2-7,TRBV10-3,TRBD1,NA,CAIRGATGGLNEQYF,TGTGCCATCAGGGGAGCGACAGGGGGTCTCAACGAGCAGTACTTC
TRBJ2-3,TRBV5-1,NA,NA,CASRSSEALQATQYF,TGCGCCAGCAGGTCTAGTGAGGCACTACAGGCTACGCAGTATTTT
TRBJ1-1,TRBV9,NA,NA,CASSSLGTEAFF,TGTGCCAGCAGCAGTCTGGGCACTGAAGCTTTCTTT
TRBJ1-2,TRBV10-3,NA,NA,CAISETTGYGYTF,TGTGCCATCAGTGAAACCACGGGGTATGGCTACACCTTC
TRBJ1-4,TRBV6-5,TRBD1,once,CASSYAGQAGEKLFF,TGTGCCAGCAGTTACGCGGGACAGGCAGGGGAAAAACTGTTTTTT
TRBJ1-2,TRBV6-5,NA,NA,CASSYSSAGVGYGYTF,TGTGCCAGCAGTTACTCGAGTGCAGGGGTGGGCTATGGCTACACCTTC
TRBJ2-2,TRBV5-6,NA,NA,CASSSPDILNTGELFF,TGTGCCAGCAGCTCCCCGGACATCCTCAACACCGGGGAGCTGTTTTTT
TRBJ2-2,TRBV30,NA,once,CAFLPDGELFF,TGTGCCTTCCTCCCTGACGGGGAGCTGTTTTTT
TRBJ2-7,TRBV4-1,TRBD1,NA,CASSPRTGASYEQYF,TGCGCCAGCAGCCCTAGGACAGGGGCATCCTACGAGCAGTACTTC
TRBJ1-2,TRBV4-1,NA,NA,CASSQPIPKGETRRGYGYTF,TGCGCCAGCAGCCAACCGATCCCTAAAGGGGAGACAAGGCGCGGCTATGGCTACACCTTC
TRBJ2-3,TRBV5-4,TRBD2,few,CASSLKSGGAPDTQYF,TGTGCCAGCAGCTTGAAAAGCGGGGGGGCCCCAGATACGCAGTATTTT
TRBJ2-7,TRBV20-1,NA,NA,CSARYHSEQYF,TGCAGTGCTCGTTACCACAGCGAGCAGTACTTC